The rows below give T cell receptor beta chains drawn from one sample of a study of shared clonotypes between healthy human individuals. The repertoire was sequenced with immunoSEQ multiplex PCR; TCRdb's copy has only in-frame clones and lacks some. The sample has about 480,000 clones; nearly 80% are singletons. The sample comprised PBMCs. The receptor source for this set is a middle-aged woman in good health. Some clones in this sample may be carry-over from other donors' samples. CDR3s include the opening cysteine and the closing phenylalanine or tryptophan. D genes are given only for firm matches. The size of a clone is reported for some rows only, either as once, few or many, or as a class for expanded clones.

NA	TRBV5-6	TRBJ2-7	NA	CASSLVDEQYF	TGTGCCAGCAGCTTGGTGGACGAGCAGTACTTC
TRBD1	TRBV7-2	TRBJ2-7	NA	CASSLRQGHSYEQYF	TGTGCCAGCAGCCTCCGACAGGGACACTCCTACGAGCAGTACTTC
NA	TRBV5-1	TRBJ2-1	NA	CASSLASRVNEQFF	TGCGCCAGCAGCTTGGCCTCCAGGGTTAATGAGCAGTTCTTC
NA	TRBV11-1	TRBJ2-7	NA	CASSKERLAHEQYF	TGTGCCAGCAGCAAAGAACGCCTAGCGCACGAGCAGTACTTC
NA	TRBV13	TRBJ1-1	NA	CASSPSLISVEDTEAFF	TGTGCCAGCAGCCCATCGTTAATCTCCGTTGAAGACACTGAAGCTTTCTTT
TRBD2	TRBV4-2	TRBJ2-2	NA	CASSLAGANTGELFF	TGTGCCAGCAGTCTAGCGGGGGCGAACACCGGGGAGCTGTTTTTT
NA	TRBV27	TRBJ2-3	NA	CASRRRTDTQYF	TGTGCCAGCAGACGCCGCACAGATACGCAGTATTTT
TRBD2	TRBV7-8	TRBJ2-2	NA	CASSLVLAGGIGELFF	TGTGCCAGCAGCTTAGTTTTAGCGGGAGGGATCGGGGAGCTGTTTTTT
NA	TRBV11-2	TRBJ2-2	NA	CASSLWSVGELFF	TGTGCCAGCAGCCTCTGGTCAGTTGGGGAGCTGTTTTTT
TRBD2	TRBV30	TRBJ2-3	NA	CAWSGPAGFTDTQYF	TGTGCCTGGAGTGGTCCAGCGGGATTCACAGATACGCAGTATTTT
TRBD2	TRBV9	TRBJ2-3	NA	CASSLTLAVPLGHTQYF	TGTGCCAGCAGCTTGACACTAGCGGTCCCCCTGGGGCATACGCAGTATTTT
NA	TRBV6-6	TRBJ2-7	NA	CASSQASASYEQYF	TGTGCCAGCAGCCAAGCTAGCGCCTCCTACGAGCAGTACTTC
TRBD2	TRBV7-9	TRBJ2-5	NA	CASSLGGSGETQYF	TGTGCCAGCAGCTTAGGCGGGAGTGGCGAGACCCAGTACTTC
NA	TRBV28	TRBJ2-5	NA	CASSQRRGWETQYF	TGTGCCAGCAGTCAGAGGAGGGGATGGGAGACCCAGTACTTC
NA	TRBV29-1	TRBJ1-1	once	CSGGAQGNTEAFF	TGCAGCGGGGGGGCACAGGGGAACACTGAAGCTTTCTTT
NA	TRBV25-1	TRBJ1-6	NA	CASSDKEFPLSPLHF	TGTGCCAGCAGTGATAAGGAATTCCCCCTATCTCCCCTCCACTTT
NA	TRBV6-1	TRBJ2-1	NA	CASSEVRENGDEQFF	TGTGCCAGCAGTGAGGTGAGGGAGAATGGGGATGAGCAGTTCTTC
TRBD2	TRBV7-3	TRBJ2-2	many	CASSLGLAGAIGELFF	TGTGCCAGCAGCTTAGGGCTAGCGGGAGCGATCGGGGAGCTGTTTTTT
NA	TRBV28	TRBJ2-1	NA	CASNIPRAPYNEQFF	TGTGCCAGCAATATCCCGAGAGCCCCCTACAATGAGCAGTTCTTC
TRBD2	TRBV7-9	TRBJ2-1	NA	CASSSQRAGGLDEQFF	TGTGCCAGCAGTTCTCAGCGGGCGGGAGGGCTAGATGAGCAGTTCTTC
NA	TRBV28	TRBJ2-1	NA	CASRGGTDGKSLQFF	TGTGCCAGCCGAGGCGGGACCGACGGCAAATCTTTGCAGTTCTTC
NA	TRBV28	TRBJ2-5	NA	CASSARWESAQETQYF	TGTGCCAGCAGCGCACGCTGGGAAAGCGCCCAAGAGACCCAGTACTTC
TRBD1	TRBV7-2	TRBJ2-7	NA	CASSSNLGTEYEQYF	TGTGCCAGCAGCTCCAACCTCGGGACAGAATACGAGCAGTACTTC
NA	TRBV9	TRBJ1-4	NA	CASSARPGGANEKLFF	TGTGCCAGCAGCGCGAGGCCGGGCGGGGCTAATGAAAAACTGTTTTTT
TRBD2	TRBV29-1	TRBJ2-5	NA	CSVSGGTSGRARETQYF	TGCAGCGTCAGCGGCGGGACTAGCGGGAGGGCCCGAGAGACCCAGTACTTC
NA	TRBV2	TRBJ2-1	once	CASSERAVSSFF	TGTGCCAGCAGTGAGAGGGCAGTGTCGTCGTTCTTC
NA	TRBV7-9	TRBJ2-3	NA	CASSRGARLPDDTQYF	TGTGCCAGCAGCCGCGGAGCGAGATTACCCGATGATACGCAGTATTTT